This T cell receptor (beta chain) was recovered during a study of CD8 T cells in Susac syndrome. About the research overall: When blood was drawn, patients with Susac syndrome were on intravenous immunoglobulin alone, on corticosteroids, or therapy-naive. Whole-study results and caveats: The study found that Susac CD8+ clonal expansion peaked in TEMRA cells and active patients.

This CDR3 is 18 amino acids long. In germline, CDR1 is SQVTM, CDR2 ANQGSEA. V lost 4 bases, J lost 3 bases, and 9 bases stayed unmatched. High-throughput TCR beta sequencing covered peripheral CD8+ and CD4+ T cells. To note about this clonotype: Its cognate antigen is unknown.

Random hexamers served to reverse transcribe roughly 0.45 to 1 ug RNA. Multiplex PCR with immunoSEQ amplified the TCR beta CDR3 across 54 Vbeta and 13 Jbeta. Each CDR3 protein gets one entry after TCRdb re-called the immunoSEQ multiplex PCR reads with MiXCR. This sample has about 80,000 distinct CDR3 sequences, with around 96% found just once. This TCR derives from a human donor with Susac syndrome. The sample was CD8+ T cells from PBMCs. The chain couples TRBV29-1 to TRBJ2-2; TRBD2 matches at 15 bases. CDR3 nucleotides: TGCAGCGTTGGGAGGGGGACTAGCGGGAGGATTGACACCGGGGAGCTGTTTTTT. Amino acid sequence: CSVGRGTSGRIDTGELFF.